Included here is one T cell receptor beta chain sequence, with context. Its antigen is currently unknown. The source of the sample is a study of cytomegalovirus exposure and HLA in healthy donors. General study results and limits: Rare TCR sequences dominated, though some public TCRs recurred in many donors. Cytomegalovirus-associated status was assigned to 164 TCR beta chains.

The CDR3 loop spans 12 amino acids. The ends lost 10 bases at V and 5 bases at J; junction bases unmatched: 6. CDR1 is MDHEN, CDR2 SYDVKM, per germline. The method was immunoSEQ multiplex PCR; TCRdb's version includes in-frame clones alone and lacks a portion of them. The top ten clones hold just over 8.5% of a sample with roughly 150,000 clones, around nine tenths of them seen once. The sequence was collected from a man aged 18 to 30 in good health and CMV-seropositive. Sequences were obtained from PBMCs. V is TRBV28 and J is TRBJ2-7, with 9 bases lining up with TRBD1. The CDR3 here is CATWDREDEQYF. As DNA, the CDR3 is TGTGCCACCTGGGACAGGGAGGACGAGCAGTACTTC.